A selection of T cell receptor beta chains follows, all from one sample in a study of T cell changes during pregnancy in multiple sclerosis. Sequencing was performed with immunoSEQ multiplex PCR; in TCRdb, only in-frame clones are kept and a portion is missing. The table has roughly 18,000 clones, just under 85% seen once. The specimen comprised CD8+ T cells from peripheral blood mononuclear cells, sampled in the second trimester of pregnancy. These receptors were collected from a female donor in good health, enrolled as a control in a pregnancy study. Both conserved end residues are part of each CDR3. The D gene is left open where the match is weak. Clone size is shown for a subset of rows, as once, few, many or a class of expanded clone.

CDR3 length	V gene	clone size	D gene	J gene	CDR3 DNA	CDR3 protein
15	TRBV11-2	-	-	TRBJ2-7	TGTGCCAGCAGCTTAGATCCGGCTAGCAGCTACGAGCAGTACTTC	CASSLDPASSYEQYF
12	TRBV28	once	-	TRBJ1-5	TGTGCCAGCGGGGGGAGCACTCAGCCCCAGCATTTT	CASGGSTQPQHF
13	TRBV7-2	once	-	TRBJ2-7	TGTGCCAGCAGCTTAGAACAGCCCTACGAGCAGTACTTC	CASSLEQPYEQYF
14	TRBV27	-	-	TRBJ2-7	TGTGCCAGCAGTCCCCAGAGGGCGAACGGGGAGCAGTACTTC	CASSPQRANGEQYF
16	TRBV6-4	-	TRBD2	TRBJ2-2	TGTGCCAGCAGTGACTCAGCGGGGGCGAACACCGGGGAGCTGTTTTTT	CASSDSAGANTGELFF
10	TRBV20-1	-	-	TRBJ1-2	TGCAGTGCTAGTTTCGTTGGCTACACCTTC	CSASFVGYTF
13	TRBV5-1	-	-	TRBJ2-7	TGCGCCAGCAGCCCGACTGAGGACTACGAGCAGTACTTC	CASSPTEDYEQYF
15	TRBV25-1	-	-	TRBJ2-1	TGTGCCAGCAGTGAGGGAGTGTGGCTGTACAATGAGCAGTTCTTC	CASSEGVWLYNEQFF
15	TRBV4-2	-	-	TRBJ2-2	TGTGCCAGCAGCCAAGACCTGTCCCACACCGGGGAGCTGTTTTTT	CASSQDLSHTGELFF
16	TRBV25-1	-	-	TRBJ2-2	TGTGCCAGCAGAAGAACCGGGACAAGCAACACCGGGGAGCTGTTTTTT	CASRRTGTSNTGELFF
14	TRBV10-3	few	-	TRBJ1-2	TGTGCCATCAGTGAGTCGCGACAGAACTATGGCTACACCTTC	CAISESRQNYGYTF
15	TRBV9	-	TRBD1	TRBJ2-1	TGTGCCAGCAACGAAGGGGACAGGCAATACAATGAGCAGTTCTTC	CASNEGDRQYNEQFF
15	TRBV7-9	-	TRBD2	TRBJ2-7	TGTGCCAGCAGCAAGGAGACTAGCGGAATCTACGAGCAGTACTTC	CASSKETSGIYEQYF
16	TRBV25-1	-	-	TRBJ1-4	TGTGCCAGCAGTGAATCCCGGACACCCGGGGGTGAAAAACTGTTTTTT	CASSESRTPGGEKLFF
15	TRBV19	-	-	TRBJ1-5	TGTGCCAGTAGTATAGATCATCCCCAGGGCCAGCCCCAGCATTTT	CASSIDHPQGQPQHF
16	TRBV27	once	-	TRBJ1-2	TGTGCCAGCAGTTTATGGGCGGGGATGGCTAACTATGGCTACACCTTC	CASSLWAGMANYGYTF
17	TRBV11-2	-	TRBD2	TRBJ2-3	TGTGCCAGCAGCCGGACTAGCGGGGGGACTAGCACAGATACGCAGTATTTT	CASSRTSGGTSTDTQYF
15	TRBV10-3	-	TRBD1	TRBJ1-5	TGTGCCATCAGCCAAACAGGGGATAGCAATCAGCCCCAGCATTTT	CAISQTGDSNQPQHF
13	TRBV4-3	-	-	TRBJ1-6	TGCGCCAGCAGCCAAGAGGGCTTTTCACCCCTCCACTTT	CASSQEGFSPLHF
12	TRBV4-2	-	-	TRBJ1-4	TGTGCCAGCAGCGAAGATCAGGAAGAACTGTTTTTT	CASSEDQEELFF
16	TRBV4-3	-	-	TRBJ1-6	TGCGCCAGCAGCCAAGATCCCCCATCCGGGAAATCACCCCTCCACTTT	CASSQDPPSGKSPLHF
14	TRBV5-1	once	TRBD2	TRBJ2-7	TGCGCCAGCAGCTTGACTAGCGGCCACTACGAGCAGTACTTC	CASSLTSGHYEQYF
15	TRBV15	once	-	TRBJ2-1	TGTGCCACCAGCCAAGACTTCAGCTCCTACAATGAGCAGTTCTTC	CATSQDFSSYNEQFF
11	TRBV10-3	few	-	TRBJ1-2	TGTGCCATCAGTGAAAAGGGGCCCTACACCTTC	CAISEKGPYTF
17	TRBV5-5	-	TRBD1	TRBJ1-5	TGTGCCAGCAGCCCGTTTGCGACAGGGGGCTACAATCAGCCCCAGCATTTT	CASSPFATGGYNQPQHF
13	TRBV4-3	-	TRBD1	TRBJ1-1	TGCGCCAGCAGCCAAACAGGGGACACTGAAGCTTTCTTT	CASSQTGDTEAFF
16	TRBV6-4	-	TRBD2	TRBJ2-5	TGTGCCAGCAGTGAACTAGCGGGGGCGAATCAGGAGACCCAGTACTTC	CASSELAGANQETQYF
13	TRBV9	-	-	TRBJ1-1	TGTGCCAGCAGTTTGGGGAGCCCCACTGAAGCTTTCTTT	CASSLGSPTEAFF
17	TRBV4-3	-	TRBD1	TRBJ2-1	TGCGCCAGCAGCCAAGATGAGGGACAGGTCCCGGGGGATGAGCAGTTCTTC	CASSQDEGQVPGDEQFF
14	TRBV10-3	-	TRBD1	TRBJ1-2	TGTGCCATCAGTGAGTCCGGCAGGGGGAAGGGCTACACCTTC	CAISESGRGKGYTF
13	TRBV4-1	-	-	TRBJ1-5	TGCGCCAGCAGCGGCGGACACAATCAGCCCCAGCATTTT	CASSGGHNQPQHF
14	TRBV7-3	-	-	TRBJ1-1	TGTGCCAGCAGCTTAACCGCGGGCACTACTGAAGCTTTCTTT	CASSLTAGTTEAFF
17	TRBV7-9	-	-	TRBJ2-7	TGTGCCAGCAGCGAGGGTGGGGTGGGAGCTACTAGCTACGAGCAGTACTTC	CASSEGGVGATSYEQYF
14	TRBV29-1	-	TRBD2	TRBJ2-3	TGCAGCGTTCCTAGCGGAGCACTCACAGATACGCAGTATTTT	CSVPSGALTDTQYF
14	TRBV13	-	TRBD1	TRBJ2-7	TGTGCCAGCAGCTTGTGGACAGGATCCTACGAGCAGTACTTC	CASSLWTGSYEQYF
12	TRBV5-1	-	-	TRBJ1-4	TGCGCCAGCAGGAACAGGGATGAAAAACTGTTTTTT	CASRNRDEKLFF
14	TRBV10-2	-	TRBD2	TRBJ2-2	TGCGCCAGCACCGGACTAGCGGCCACCGGGGAGCTGTTTTTT	CASTGLAATGELFF
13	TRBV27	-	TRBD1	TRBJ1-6	TGTGCCAGCTCCGGGACAGGGAATTCACCCCTCCACTTT	CASSGTGNSPLHF
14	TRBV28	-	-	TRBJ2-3	TGTGCCACCGGCGTCGGGGGGCGCACAGATACGCAGTATTTT	CATGVGGRTDTQYF
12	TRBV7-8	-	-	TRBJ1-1	TGTGCCAGCAGCTTAGGGGACAATGAAGCTTTCTTT	CASSLGDNEAFF
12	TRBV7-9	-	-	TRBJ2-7	TGTGCCAGCAGCTTACTTCCGGACGAGCAGTACTTC	CASSLLPDEQYF
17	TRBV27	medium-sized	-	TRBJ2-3	TGTGCCAGCAGTCCGGGGGGCGGACCCTCTAGCACAGATACGCAGTATTTT	CASSPGGGPSSTDTQYF
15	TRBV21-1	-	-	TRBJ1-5	TGTGCCAGCAGCAAAGTTGAGGGTGGCAATCAGCCCCAGCATTTT	CASSKVEGGNQPQHF
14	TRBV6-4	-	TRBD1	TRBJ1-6	TGTGCCAGCAGGCAAGGACAGGGGGTCGGGCCCCTCCACTTT	CASRQGQGVGPLHF
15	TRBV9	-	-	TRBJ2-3	TGTGCCAGCAGCCCCATCCTAGCCTCCACAGATACGCAGTATTTT	CASSPILASTDTQYF
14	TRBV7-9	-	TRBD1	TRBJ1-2	TGTGCCAGCAACGGACAGGGGGAGTACTATGGCTACACCTTC	CASNGQGEYYGYTF
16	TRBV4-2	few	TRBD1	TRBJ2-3	TGTGCCAGCAGCCAAGATCGGACAGGGGGTACAGATACGCAGTATTTT	CASSQDRTGGTDTQYF
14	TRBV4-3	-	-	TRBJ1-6	TGCGCCAGCAGAGAGGGCCCCGGCGGTTCACCCCTCCACTTT	CASREGPGGSPLHF